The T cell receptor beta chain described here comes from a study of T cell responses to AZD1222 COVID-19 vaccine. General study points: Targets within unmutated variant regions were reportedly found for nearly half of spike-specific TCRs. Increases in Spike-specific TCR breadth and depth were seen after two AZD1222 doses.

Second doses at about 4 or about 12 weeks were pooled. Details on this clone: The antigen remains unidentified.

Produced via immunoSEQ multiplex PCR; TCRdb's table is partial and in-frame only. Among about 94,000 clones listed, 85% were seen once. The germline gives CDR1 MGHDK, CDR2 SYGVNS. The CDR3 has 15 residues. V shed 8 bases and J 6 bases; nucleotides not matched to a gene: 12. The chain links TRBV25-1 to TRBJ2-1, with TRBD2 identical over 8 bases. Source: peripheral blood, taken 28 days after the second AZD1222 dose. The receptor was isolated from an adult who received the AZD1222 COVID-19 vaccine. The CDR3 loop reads CASGAGGFLGNEQFF. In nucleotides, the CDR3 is TGTGCCAGCGGGGCGGGAGGTTTTCTGGGCAATGAGCAGTTCTTC. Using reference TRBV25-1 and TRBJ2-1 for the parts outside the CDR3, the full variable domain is EADIYQTPRYLVIGTGKKITLECSQTMGHDKMYWYQQDPGMELHLIHYSYGVNSTEKGDLSSESTVSRIRTEHFPLTLESARPSHTSQYLCASGAGGFLGNEQFFGPGTRLTVL.